This is a list of T cell receptor beta chains from one sample in a study of identical twins. A single record per CDR3 protein comes from TCRdb applying MiXCR to the 5' RACE reads. The table has approximately 530,000 distinct CDR3 sequences, around 20% seen once; the top ten hold approximately 0.49%. This same sample was also part of a study on yellow fever vaccine responses in identical twins.

The sequenced sample was CD4+ T cells sorted from blood. Receptors originate from a woman between 18 and 30 years old in good health. CDR3s include the opening cysteine and the closing phenylalanine or tryptophan. A D gene is named only where the DNA matches it firmly. Size tells how often a clone was seen (once, few, many) or the class of an expanded clone, and some rows leave it out.

DNA	CDR3	D	V	J	size
TGTGCCACCAGCAGAGAGGCTGTCGCGGGAGTCAACTACGAGCAGTACTTC	CATSREAVAGVNYEQYF	TRBD2	TRBV15	TRBJ2-7	-
TGTGCCAGCAGCGCCCAGACAGGGTTTAATGAAAAACTGTTTTTT	CASSAQTGFNEKLFF	TRBD1	TRBV2	TRBJ1-4	-
TGTGCCAGCAGCTTGGTAGGGGCAGATACGCAGTATTTT	CASSLVGADTQYF	-	TRBV5-1	TRBJ2-3	many
TGCAGTGCTGGGAACCGAGGGGATCCATACACCCATACGCAGTATTTT	CSAGNRGDPYTHTQYF	-	TRBV20-1	TRBJ2-3	-
TGTGCCAGCAGTTTTCAGTTCACAGATACGCAGTATTTT	CASSFQFTDTQYF	-	TRBV12-3/TRBV12-4	TRBJ2-3	-
TGTGCCAGCAGTACCGTACCGGGACTCCACCAAGAGACCCAGTACTTC	CASSTVPGLHQETQYF	-	TRBV28	TRBJ2-5	few
TGTGCCATCAGTGAGTCTGGGTTATTTAACACTGAAGCTTTCTTT	CAISESGLFNTEAFF	-	TRBV10-3	TRBJ1-1	few
TGCGCCAGCAGCCCTAAAGGGGGTCAGAGCTCCTACAATGAGCAGTTCTTC	CASSPKGGQSSYNEQFF	-	TRBV4-1	TRBJ2-1	-
TGCAGTGCTAGAGATCTTTTGAGGCAGAATGAGCAGTTCTTC	CSARDLLRQNEQFF	-	TRBV20-1	TRBJ2-1	-
TGTGCCAGCAGCTTGGATGAAAATGAGCAGTTCTTC	CASSLDENEQFF	-	TRBV5-6	TRBJ2-1	-
TGCAGCGTTGATTACATTAACACAGATACGCAGTATTTT	CSVDYINTDTQYF	-	TRBV29-1	TRBJ2-3	-
TGCAGTGCTAGAGATACAAACAGGGGTATCTCCTACAATGAGCAGTTCTTC	CSARDTNRGISYNEQFF	TRBD1	TRBV20-1	TRBJ2-1	-
TGCGCCAGCAGGGACCGGCTCACAGATACGCAGTATTTT	CASRDRLTDTQYF	-	TRBV10-2	TRBJ2-3	few
TGTGCCAGCAGCTTAATGGGCGGATCCAATGAAAAACTGTTTTTT	CASSLMGGSNEKLFF	-	TRBV7-3	TRBJ1-4	-
TGTGCCAGCAGGACCCGGGACAGGGCCCTCGTCGAGCAGTTCTTC	CASRTRDRALVEQFF	TRBD1	TRBV27	TRBJ2-1	-
TGCAGCGTCGTGACAGGGTACGACGAGCAGTACTTC	CSVVTGYDEQYF	TRBD1	TRBV29-1	TRBJ2-7	-
TGTGCCAGCAGTTTTGGCAGTCCCAAAAACATTCAGTACTTC	CASSFGSPKNIQYF	-	TRBV28	TRBJ2-4	-
TGCGCCAGCAGCTTGGGGGACAGGGGGTTTTTCAATGAGCAGTTCTTC	CASSLGDRGFFNEQFF	TRBD1	TRBV5-1	TRBJ2-1	few
TGTGCCAGCAGCCAAGATCCCGCGGGGGGATGGACAGATACGCAGTATTTT	CASSQDPAGGWTDTQYF	TRBD2	TRBV3-1	TRBJ2-3	few
TGTGCCAGCAGTTTCCGCCGTCGGGCCGGCACAGATACGCAGTATTTT	CASSFRRRAGTDTQYF	-	TRBV12-3/TRBV12-4	TRBJ2-3	few
TGCGCCAGCAGCCCGGGGGGGACAGCCAACACCGGGGAGCTGTTTTTT	CASSPGGTANTGELFF	-	TRBV5-1	TRBJ2-2	-
TGTGCCAGCAGCGTAGGATTTGGCGGGAGTTCCCCCTCTGGGGCCAACGTCCTGACTTTC	CASSVGFGGSSPSGANVLTF	TRBD2	TRBV9	TRBJ2-6	-
TGCGCCAGCAGTGCTTGGGGGCCAGACTACGAGCAGTACTTC	CASSAWGPDYEQYF	-	TRBV10-2	TRBJ2-7	-
TGTGCCAGCAGTTTAGTCCAGGGAGGGTCCTACGAGCAGTACTTC	CASSLVQGGSYEQYF	TRBD2	TRBV12-3/TRBV12-4	TRBJ2-7	few
TGTGCCAGCAGTGAGACTAGCGGGACTGGCGGGTACGAGCAGTACTTC	CASSETSGTGGYEQYF	TRBD2	TRBV2	TRBJ2-7	-
TGTGCCAGCAGAGATGGACAGGGATACAATCAGCCCCAGCATTTT	CASRDGQGYNQPQHF	TRBD1	TRBV2	TRBJ1-5	few
TGTGCCAGCAACAGGGGGGACAGAACGAACAATGAGCAGTTCTTC	CASNRGDRTNNEQFF	TRBD1	TRBV28	TRBJ2-1	-
TGTGCCAGCAGCCTCCGACTAGCGGGAGGACGCACAGATACGCAGTATTTT	CASSLRLAGGRTDTQYF	TRBD2	TRBV3-1	TRBJ2-3	few
TGTGCCAGCAGCTTAGTAGGAGCGGGGGGCCTCACCTACAATGAGCAGTTCTTC	CASSLVGAGGLTYNEQFF	TRBD2	TRBV7-8	TRBJ2-1	-